This TCR beta chain is drawn from a study of shared clonotypes between healthy human individuals. Overall study findings and caveats: Sorted-subset sequencing was shown by rarefaction to be incomplete despite large depth.

Points on this clone: Its antigen is still unknown.

Germline V gene sequence: CDR1 SGHTA, CDR2 FQGTGA. The V segment lost 1 base and the J segment 7 bases; nucleotides outside the gene matches: 3. The CDR3 is 13 residues long. TCRdb's table, derived via immunoSEQ multiplex PCR, lists solely in-frame clones and lacks some. The sample lists 950,000 to 1,100,000 clones, around 78% occurring once. Adult donors, all healthy and HIV-negative, had no recent acute infections or vaccinations. The specimen was memory CD4+ T cells from PBMCs. The subset: CD45RA-negative fraction. The TCR was taken from a young man in good health. Some clones in this sample may be carry-over from other donors' samples. The chain is built from TRBV7-3 and TRBJ1-1; TRBD1 agrees at 7 bases. The CDR3 nucleotides read TGTGCCAGCAGCTTAAACCCAGGGGGTGAAGCTTTCTTT. Translating it yields CASSLNPGGEAFF.